What follows are 27 T cell receptor beta chains derived from one specimen sequenced in a study of blood T cell repertoires in COVID-19. Method: immunoSEQ multiplex PCR; TCRdb's copy keeps in-frame clones and lacks some. This table holds 300,000 to 400,000 clones, about 89% found once. The sequencing sample was made of peripheral blood. The source of these receptors is a woman between 50 and 59 years old who had recovered from COVID-19.

J is TRBJ1-3 and V is TRBV4-3, with a possible D match to TRBD1 (6 bases). In germline, CDR1 is LGHNA, CDR2 YSLEER. The germline V and J ends were trimmed by 1 base and 6 bases, with 10 bases remaining between them. CDR3 length equals 14 residues. The CDR3 is CASSQAQGENTIYF. CDR3 coding DNA: TGCGCCAGCAGCCAAGCACAGGGCGAAAACACCATATATTTT.

The V gene is TRBV11-1, the J gene TRBJ2-1; a weak D match, TRBD2 (5 bases). The V and J ends lost 5 bases and 5 bases respectively, with 16 bases between them. The germline V gene encodes CDR1 SGHAT and CDR2 FQDESV (reference sequence). CDR3 length: 15 residues. The CDR3 sequence: CASSPGLAGHNEQFF. The CDR3 region has the DNA TGTGCCAGCAGCCCGGGTCTCGCGGGTCACAATGAGCAGTTCTTC. The full variable domain, rest sourced from reference TRBV11-1 and TRBJ2-1, is EAEVAQSPRYKITEKSQAVAFWCDPISGHATLYWYRQILGQGPELLVQFQDESVVDDSQLPKDRFSAERLKGVDSTLKIQPAELGDSAMYLCASSPGLAGHNEQFFGPGTRLTVL.

This clone showed up just a few times. J is TRBJ2-5 and V is TRBV2, with no clear D. CDR3 length equals 14 residues. V was cut by 6 bases and J by 1 base, with 12 bases left in between. Per the germline V gene, CDR1 is SNHLY and CDR2 is FYNNEI. As DNA, the CDR3 is TGTGCCAGCAGCGCGACACGCACCCAAGAGACCCAGTACTTC. Its translation is CASSATRTQETQYF. Based on the CDR3 plus reference TRBV2 and TRBJ2-5, the full variable domain is EPEVTQTPSHQVTQMGQEVILRCVPISNHLYFYWYRQILGQKVEFLVSFYNNEISEKSEIFDDQFSVERPDGSNFTLKIRSTKLEDSAMYFCASSATRTQETQYFGPGTRLLVL.

The V gene is TRBV7-8, the J gene TRBJ2-5; no firm D call. The CDR3 covers 11 residues. Per the germline V gene, CDR1 is SGHVS and CDR2 is FQNEAQ. Trimming took 5 bases from V and 4 from J, leaving 5 bases between them. This chain's CDR3 is CASSRLETQYF. In nucleotides, the CDR3 is TGTGCCAGCAGCCGTCTAGAGACCCAGTACTTC.

As DNA, the CDR3 is TGCAGTGCTCCCCGGGGGAACGAGCAGTACTTC. This sequence encodes CSAPRGNEQYF. J is TRBJ2-7 and V is TRBV20-1; perhaps TRBD2 as D (6 bases). The V gene lost 5 bases and the J gene lost 5 bases, with 10 bases spanning the gap. Germline CDR1 reads DFQATT; CDR2 reads SNEGSKA (reference sequence). The CDR3 has 11 amino acids.

This chain links TRBV2 with TRBJ1-4, with D unclear. This CDR3 region has 14 residues. Trimming removed 5 bases from V and 7 bases from J, with 14 bases in between. Germline V gene sequence: CDR1 SNHLY, CDR2 FYNNEI. The chain's CDR3 is CASSSDGSGEKLFF. The CDR3 bases are TGTGCCAGCAGTTCAGACGGGTCGGGTGAAAAACTGTTTTTT.

The V call is TRBV19, the J call TRBJ1-1, with TRBD1 matching 9 bases. The length of the CDR3 is 13 residues. With V trimmed by 3 bases and J by 5 bases, 1 base remained unmatched. Germline CDR1 LNHDA, CDR2 SQIVND (reference sequence). CDR3 sequence reads: CASSIDRGTEAFF. As DNA, the CDR3 is TGTGCCAGTAGTATCGACAGGGGGACTGAAGCTTTCTTT.

The chain joins TRBV7-3 to TRBJ2-3; D unclear. This CDR3 region has 15 residues. Trimming stripped 5 bases from V and 3 bases from J, with 15 bases between. Germline V CDR1 and CDR2: SGHTA, FQGTGA. This CDR3 is CASSPALAVTDTQYF. The CDR3 DNA reads as TGTGCCAGCAGCCCGGCCTTGGCGGTGACAGATACGCAGTATTTT.

The chain couples TRBV28 to TRBJ2-7; D remains unclear. This CDR3 spans 12 amino acids. The germline V and J ends were trimmed by 6 bases and 6 bases, with 12 bases remaining between them. The germline gives CDR1 MDHEN, CDR2 SYDVKM. DNA of the CDR3: TGTGCCAGCAGAGTTTCGGGTCTCGAGCAGTACTTC. As protein: CASRVSGLEQYF.

The genes are TRBV5-5 and TRBJ2-1; D is undetermined. Germline V gives CDR1 SGHKS, CDR2 YYEKEE (reference sequence). This CDR3 comprises 16 residues. The V end was cut by 1 base, the J end by 0 bases, with 11 bases between. CDR3 bases: TGTGCCAGCAGCTTGTTTGCGGAGACCTCCTACAATGAGCAGTTCTTC. The encoded protein is CASSLFAETSYNEQFF.

This rearrangement joins TRBV9 to TRBJ2-7; TRBD2 is a possible D gene (6 bases). The germline CDR1 and CDR2 sequences are SGDLS and YYNGEE. The CDR3 has 16 residues. V was clipped by 4 bases and J by 0 bases, with 17 bases between them. In DNA form, the CDR3 reads TGTGCCAGCAGCCCGGTCCCTCTAGCGAACTCCTACGAGCAGTACTTC. Protein: CASSPVPLANSYEQYF.

This chain joins TRBV27 and TRBJ2-5; 9 bases line up with TRBD2. The CDR3 length is 17 residues. Losses at the gene ends were 8 bases for V and 2 bases for J; bases not matched to a gene: 15. CDR1 and CDR2 from the germline V gene are MNHEY and SMNVEV (reference sequence). CDR3 protein: CASATLTWAGGQETQYF. As DNA, the CDR3 is TGTGCCAGCGCTACTCTAACTTGGGCGGGAGGGCAAGAGACCCAGTACTTC.

J is TRBJ2-2 and V is TRBV4-3; a weak D match, TRBD2 (5 bases). Trimming left V 0 bases short and J 4 bases short, with 12 bases between. The V gene's germline CDR1 is LGHNA and CDR2 YSLEER. This CDR3 has 16 residues. The CDR3 loop reads CASSQDRGGATGELFF. The CDR3 bases are TGCGCCAGCAGCCAAGATCGCGGAGGAGCCACCGGGGAGCTGTTTTTT.

V is TRBV4-1 and J is TRBJ2-2, with 10 bases identical to TRBD2. Germline V gene lookup returns CDR1 MGHRA and CDR2 YSYEKL. V lost 3 bases, J lost 7 bases, and 14 bases stayed unmatched. The CDR3 consists of 18 residues. The CDR3 nucleotides are TGCGCCAGCAGCCAGGGGCTAGCGGGGGATCCACTTAACGGGGAGCTGTTTTTT. Residues: CASSQGLAGDPLNGELFF.

The rearrangement uses TRBV3-1 (or the pseudogene TRBV3-2) and TRBJ1-4, with 7 bases fitting TRBD1. Trimming cost V 1 base and J 9 bases; bases outside gene matches: 11. CDR3 length: 16 residues. Germline lookup yields CDR1 LGHDT and CDR2 YNNKEL (reference sequence). The DNA for the CDR3 is TGTGCCAGCAGCCAAGGATATTCAGGGGGTTGGCAAAAACTGTTTTTT. Translation gives CASSQGYSGGWQKLFF.

The V and J genes are TRBV7-9 and TRBJ2-3; no clear D. V lost 5 bases and J 2 bases, leaving 14 bases between the germline ends. CDR1 is SEHNR, CDR2 FQNEAQ, per germline (reference sequence). This CDR3 has 15 residues. The CDR3 nucleotides read TGTGCCAGCAGCCAAACCATTGGCAACACAGATACGCAGTATTTT. Translation gives CASSQTIGNTDTQYF.

The V gene is TRBV5-1, the J gene TRBJ2-5, with 9 bases lining up with TRBD1. The V gene end was trimmed by 3 bases and the J gene end by 3 bases; junction bases not matched to a gene: 3. This CDR3 is 14 amino acids long. CDR1 and CDR2 (germline): SGHRS, YFSETQ. Here the CDR3 DNA reads TGCGCCAGCAGCTCGGGACAGGGAGAAGAGACCCAGTACTTC. Its translation is CASSSGQGEETQYF. Full variable domain (missing parts from reference TRBV5-1 and TRBJ2-5): KAGVTQTPRYLIKTRGQQVTLSCSPISGHRSVSWYQQTPGQGLQFLFEYFSETQRNKGNFPGRFSGRQFSNSRSEMNVSTLELGDSALYLCASSSGQGEETQYFGPGTRLLVL.

This chain links TRBV21-1 with TRBJ2-1; TRBD2, as called in the table, went unchecked against the DNA. TRBV21-1 is listed as a pseudogene. The CDR3 extends over 19 amino acids. The CDR3 region is CASSMGLAGGPPSYNEQFF. As DNA, the CDR3 is TGTGCCAGCAGCATGGGACTAGCGGGAGGGCCCCCTTCCTACAATGAGCAGTTCTTC.

The chain employs TRBV6-2 or TRBV6-3 and TRBJ1-1, with 8 bases fitting TRBD1. V was clipped by 3 bases and J by 5 bases; unmatched bases: 2. Per the germline V gene, CDR1 is MNHEY and CDR2 is SVGEGT. CDR3 length: 13 amino acids. CDR3 nucleotide sequence: TGTGCCAGCAGTTATCGGACAGGGACTGAAGCTTTCTTT. Amino acids: CASSYRTGTEAFF.

The J gene is TRBJ2-1, the V gene TRBV4-3, with TRBD2 as a possible D gene (7 bases). The V end lost 1 base, the J end lost 1 base, and 11 bases lay between the germline ends. Germline values: CDR1 LGHNA, CDR2 YSLEER. The length of the CDR3 is 16 residues. The CDR3 nucleotides are TGCGCCAGCAGCCAAGCGGGGGGCCTATCCTACAATGAGCAGTTCTTC. Encoded protein: CASSQAGGLSYNEQFF.

V is TRBV19 and J is TRBJ2-3; TRBD2 agrees at 8 bases. The V gene end was trimmed by 6 bases and the J gene end by 2 bases; junction bases not matched to a gene: 4. The CDR3 sequence is 14 residues long. The germline V gene encodes CDR1 LNHDA and CDR2 SQIVND (reference sequence). The CDR3 DNA reads TGTGCCAGTAGAGCGGGGGCCCTCACAGATACGCAGTATTTT. Translating it yields CASRAGALTDTQYF.

The chain couples TRBV28 to TRBJ1-2; D is unresolved. Per the germline V gene, CDR1 is MDHEN and CDR2 is SYDVKM. The V end lost 4 bases, the J end lost 4 bases, and 13 bases lay between the germline ends. The CDR3 length is 14 residues. The CDR3 region has the DNA TGTGCCAGCAGTTATCATGCGGGAATCTATGGCTACACCTTC. Its translation is CASSYHAGIYGYTF.

This chain uses TRBV5-6 with TRBJ2-2, with TRBD2 matching over 11 bases. The germline V gene encodes CDR1 SGHDT and CDR2 YYEEEE. V was clipped by 5 bases and J by 5 bases; unmatched bases: 8. CDR3 length: 16 amino acids. Written as DNA, the CDR3 is TGTGCCAGCAGGCCTCTAGCGGGAGGCTTAACCGGGGAGCTGTTTTTT. Translation gives CASRPLAGGLTGELFF. Together with reference TRBV5-6 and TRBJ2-2, the CDR3 gives the full variable domain: DAGVTQSPTHLIKTRGQQVTLRCSPKSGHDTVSWYQQALGQGPQFIFQYYEEEERQRGNFPDRFSGHQFPNYSSELNVNALLLGDSALYLCASRPLAGGLTGELFFGEGSRLTVL.

CDR3 DNA sequence: TGTGCCAGTAGTAGGCAGGGCCTAGCCGGGGAGCTGTTTTTT. Translated: CASSRQGLAGELFF. This chain connects TRBV19 to TRBJ2-2, with D perhaps matching TRBD1 (5 bases). The CDR3 sequence is 14 residues long. The V end was cut by 4 bases, the J end by 6 bases, with 12 bases between. Germline CDR1 LNHDA, CDR2 SQIVND (reference sequence).

In its sample, this clone was seen a few times. The chain has TRBV4-2 and TRBJ1-1, with 8 positions matching TRBD1. The trim removed 1 base at V and 7 bases at J, leaving 8 bases unmatched. This CDR3 is built from 15 residues. CDR1 LGHNA and CDR2 YNFKEQ come from the germline V gene. In DNA, the CDR3 is TGTGCCAGCAGCCAAGTTGGCCAGGGGGCGGGTGAAGCTTTCTTT. Its protein product is CASSQVGQGAGEAFF.

The chain recombines TRBV2 with TRBJ2-3; a possible D gene is TRBD1 (6 bases). Germline V CDR1 and CDR2: SNHLY, FYNNEI. Trimming removed 7 bases at V and 2 bases at J, with 19 bases between. The CDR3 covers 16 residues. The CDR3 coding sequence is TGTGCCAGCACTATGGGGCAGGGGACAACCACAGATACGCAGTATTTT. Translating it yields CASTMGQGTTTDTQYF. Based on the CDR3 plus reference TRBV2 and TRBJ2-3, the full variable domain is EPEVTQTPSHQVTQMGQEVILRCVPISNHLYFYWYRQILGQKVEFLVSFYNNEISEKSEIFDDQFSVERPDGSNFTLKIRSTKLEDSAMYFCASTMGQGTTTDTQYFGPGTRLTVL.

CDR3 sequence: CASSPRGFYGYTF. CDR3 in DNA: TGTGCCAGCAGCCCCAGGGGGTTCTATGGCTACACCTTC. V is TRBV3-1 (or the pseudogene TRBV3-2) and J is TRBJ1-2; 7 bases agree with TRBD1. CDR1 is LGHDT, CDR2 YNNKEL, per germline (reference sequence). CDR3 size: 13 residues. V dropped 4 bases and J dropped 4; count of bases not matched to a gene: 3.